This TCR beta chain was obtained from a study of blood T cells in healthy people across ages. Study outcomes and limitations: PBMCs went unsorted, and a conclusive naive versus antigen-experienced comparison was therefore prevented.

This CDR3 spans 17 amino acids. Together with a sample-barcoded 5' primer, a J-beta primer mix was included in a second PCR lasting about 7 to 11 cycles. TCRdb recomputed calls from the 5' RACE reads with MiXCR, one row per CDR3 protein. The sample yields 800,000 to 900,000 distinct CDR3 sequences, approximately 67% seen once. There are a few counts of this clonotype. What it binds is unknown. The sequenced sample consisted of blood. The source is a man aged 25-40 years in good health. The chain carries TRBV21-1 and TRBJ2-3; the table gives TRBD1 as D, unverified against the DNA. TRBV21-1 is noted as a pseudogene. CDR3 nucleotide sequence: TGTGCCAGCAGCAAAGTGTGGGGGACAGGGGGGGAGGATACGCAGTATTTT. It encodes CASSKVWGTGGEDTQYF.